Presented here are 10 T cell receptor beta chains from one specimen sequenced in a study of OX40 agonist ivuxolimab in advanced cancers. TCRdb keeps only in-frame clones here, not all; method: immunoSEQ multiplex PCR. The sample has about 62,000 clones; about 91% are singletons. The sample here was CD4+ or CD8+ T cells sorted from blood, taken in a trial of the OX40 agonist ivuxolimab. The receptors originated from an adult with an advanced solid tumor such as melanoma, head and neck, liver or kidney cancer.

The chain combines TRBV5-1 with TRBJ2-7, with 7 bases aligning to TRBD1. After removal of 4 bases from V and 5 bases from J, the junction contained 6 bases not matched to a gene. Germline V gives CDR1 SGHRS, CDR2 YFSETQ. The CDR3 consists of 13 residues. This chain's CDR3 is CASSPGQYNEQYF. The CDR3 DNA sequence: TGCGCCAGCAGCCCGGGACAGTACAACGAGCAGTACTTC.

The rearrangement links TRBV19 to TRBJ1-5; D is perhaps TRBD1 (5 bases). The CDR3 is made up of 15 amino acids. The germline gives CDR1 LNHDA, CDR2 SQIVND (reference sequence). Trimming took off 3 bases at V and 1 base at J, with 10 bases between the two ends. DNA of the CDR3: TGTGCCAGTAGTATTTTGGACATGAGCAATCAGCCCCAGCATTTT. Translating gives CASSILDMSNQPQHF.

The CDR3, as DNA: TGTGCCAGCAGGTGGGAACCCTACAATGAGCAGTTCTTC. Amino acid sequence: CASRWEPYNEQFF. V gene TRBV2 combines with J gene TRBJ2-1; D uncertain. The V end lost 6 bases, the J end lost 2 bases, and 8 bases lay between the germline ends. The length of the CDR3 is 13 residues. Per the germline V gene, CDR1 is SNHLY and CDR2 is FYNNEI. The full variable domain, in which reference TRBV2 and TRBJ2-1 provide the parts outside the CDR3, is EPEVTQTPSHQVTQMGQEVILRCVPISNHLYFYWYRQILGQKVEFLVSFYNNEISEKSEIFDDQFSVERPDGSNFTLKIRSTKLEDSAMYFCASRWEPYNEQFFGPGTRLTVL.

The chain is built from TRBV7-9 and TRBJ2-7; no reliable D call. Trimming removed 5 bases at V and 3 bases at J, with 17 bases between. This CDR3 comprises 15 residues. Germline-derived CDR1 and CDR2 are SEHNR and FQNEAQ (reference sequence). The CDR3 sequence: CASSPSLQWNYEQYF. CDR3 nucleotides: TGTGCCAGCAGCCCATCGCTACAGTGGAACTACGAGCAGTACTTC.

The chain employs TRBV7-3 and TRBJ2-2; 9 bases map to TRBD1. Germline CDR1 is SGHTA and CDR2 is FQGTGA. CDR3 length equals 14 residues. V dropped 5 bases and J dropped 4; count of bases not matched to a gene: 2. This CDR3 reads CASSGQGITGELFF. The DNA for the CDR3 is TGTGCCAGCAGCGGACAGGGGATCACCGGGGAGCTGTTTTTT.

The chain uses TRBV19 and TRBJ2-1, with D maybe TRBD2 (6 bases). The CDR3 loop spans 14 amino acids. Germline CDR1 reads LNHDA; CDR2 reads SQIVND (reference sequence). Trimming shortened V by 7 bases and J by 1 base, and 11 bases separated the two germline ends. The CDR3 DNA follows: TGTGCCAGTACGGGGGAGAGATCCTACAATGAGCAGTTCTTC. Its protein product is CASTGERSYNEQFF. Looking up the rest from reference TRBV19 and TRBJ2-1 gives the full variable domain: DGGITQSPKYLFRKEGQNVTLSCEQNLNHDAMYWYRQDPGQGLRLIYYSQIVNDFQKGDIAEGYSVSREKKESFPLTVTSAQKNPTAFYLCASTGERSYNEQFFGPGTRLTVL.

This chain connects TRBV29-1 to TRBJ2-7; TRBD2 aligns across 8 bases. The CDR3 totals 14 residues. With 4 bases clipped from V and 4 bases from J, the junction kept 9 bases outside the gene matches. Germline V lookup: CDR1 SQVTM, CDR2 ANQGSEA. The CDR3: CSVGERESPYEQYF. CDR3 in DNA: TGCAGCGTTGGGGAGCGGGAGTCTCCTTACGAGCAGTACTTC.

The rearrangement joins TRBV2 to TRBJ2-7; TRBD1 matches at 8 bases. Per the germline V gene, CDR1 is SNHLY and CDR2 is FYNNEI. The V segment lost 6 bases and the J segment 2 bases; nucleotides outside the gene matches: 6. The CDR3 runs 14 residues. CDR3 DNA sequence: TGTGCCAGCAGGAACAGGGGGGTTGCCTACGAGCAGTACTTC. This translates into CASRNRGVAYEQYF.

CDR3 loop: CSVRPGNTGELFF. The CDR3 nucleotides read TGCAGCGTGAGGCCAGGGAACACCGGGGAGCTGTTTTTT. The chain has TRBV29-1 and TRBJ2-2; D remains unclear. There are 13 residues in the CDR3. Trimming shortened V by 6 bases and J by 1 base, and 9 bases separated the two germline ends. The germline V gene encodes CDR1 SQVTM and CDR2 ANQGSEA.

The chain links TRBV6-5 to TRBJ1-5; possible D gene TRBD1, 5 bases. The CDR3 runs to 14 residues. With 2 bases removed from V and 6 bases from J, the gap between germline ends came to 11 bases. Germline V gene data show CDR1 as MNHEY and CDR2 as SVGAGI. The CDR3 DNA is TGTGCCAGCAGTTACGGGGGGGAGGGTCAGCCCCAGCATTTT. Its protein is CASSYGGEGQPQHF.